This TCR beta chain was sequenced in a study of cytotoxic CD8 clonotypes in ibrutinib-treated CLL (dated by TCRdb to the early 2020s). Study-level background: In this cohort, around 15 patients were treatment-naive and roughly ten were relapsed/refractory, while some 18 had unmutated IGHV. Cryopreserved peripheral blood mononuclear cells were obtained before treatment, at response, and at either sustained remission or disease progression. Of the 90 or so participants in the trial, approximately 26 had longitudinal samples available. On average, each sample had 255,043 productive templates and more than 85,000 productive rearrangements. Partial responses were observed in about 25 patients and complete responses in 2; after a median follow-up of roughly 62 months, remission was maintained in 15 or so patients and progression was observed in approximately 12. The response samples were drawn at a median of 12 months into treatment, with a range of about 6 to 40 months. Every sample from remission and from progressive disease was obtained while the patients were still on ibrutinib.

The time point label for this specimen denotes: 20 to 30 months on ibrutinib. For TCR beta library preparation, roughly 2.2 micrograms of genomic DNA were isolated from cryopreserved PBMCs. Longitudinal blood samples from CLL patients receiving ibrutinib monotherapy were subjected to high-throughput TCR beta sequencing. The patients were enrolled in a single-center, open-label phase 2 trial of ibrutinib monotherapy. V is cut by 5 bases and J by 6 bases, and the space between the germline ends is 10 bases. From its cysteine to its phenylalanine, the CDR3 spans 13 amino acids. The only DNA kept is the CDR3, 39 bases in frame from the first base. The germline V gene gives CDR1 as SGHNT and CDR2 as YENEEA. Comments on this clone: Its antigen is unknown. The sample holds no much larger clone one base away, and base qualities are not on file.

What the work shows at the level of the full study, not this receptor alone: Public clonotypes were rare and either shrank or stayed stable during treatment, and the rise in clonality at ibrutinib response reflected expansion of private clonotypes. At ibrutinib response clonality went up, during sustained remission it held steady, and at progression it dropped back toward baseline. Sampling times were not matched between patients in sustained remission and patients whose disease was progressing, and lymph node repertoires were not examined. At baseline, clonality was higher than in age-matched healthy donors and showed a strong correlation with circulating CD8+ T-cell counts.

Each clonotype received, on average, around 10x coverage in deep resolution sequencing performed on a MiSeq, where the target depth lay between 1 in 1 million and 1 in 200,000 T cells. TCR beta libraries were generated with the immunoSEQ hsTCRB Kit. The original methods were these. ImmunoSEQ Data Assistant and ImmunoSEQ Analyzer were used for data analysis, and V, D and J genes were assigned according to IMGT definitions. Clonality was computed as one minus normalized Shannon entropy of productive rearrangement frequencies, ranging from 0 to 1. Public clonotype analysis was restricted to overrepresented clonotypes comprising at least 0.05% of each patient's repertoire. Some 13 age-matched healthy donor repertoires from immuneACCESS were used as controls for clonality. TCRdb carries this immuneACCESS record with in-frame sequences only. Its versions omit some clonotypes, under half of them owing to an unresolved V gene in the studies checked, with the rest unexplained. V and J calls and clone size are copied from that table; D and trimming were computed from the DNA. The sample data list more than 60,000 clones, and 75% to 90% of these were observed just once. Together, the top ten hold 35% to 45% of the sample.

The receptor comes from a human donor with chronic lymphocytic leukemia. The sequence is built from TRBV11-3 and TRBJ2-2, with the D segment identity uncertain. Material: PBMCs, obtained after 24 months of ibrutinib treatment. The encoded CDR3 is CASSPNGPGELFF. The DNA is TGTGCCAGCAGCCCCAATGGCCCCGGGGAGCTGTTTTTT.